A selection of T cell receptor beta chains follows, all from one sample in a study of blood T cells in healthy people across ages. One entry per CDR3 protein results from TCRdb running MiXCR on the 5' RACE reads. In the table there are hundreds of thousands of distinct CDR3 sequences, approximately 49% of which are singletons. The specimen sequenced was blood. Receptor source: an older woman in good health. The CDR3 runs from the conserved cysteine through the conserved F or W. D genes are given only for firm matches. The size field is filled for only some rows; it gives once, few, many or a size class.

V,size,D,J,CDR3,DNA
TRBV20-1,once,.,TRBJ2-1,CSARELAHEQFF,TGCAGTGCTAGAGAACTAGCTCATGAGCAGTTCTTC
TRBV10-3,.,TRBD2,TRBJ2-5,CAISEAGGLQETQSF,TGTGCCATCAGTGAGGCGGGGGGTCTACAAGAGACCCAGTCCTTC
TRBV6-2/TRBV6-3,.,.,TRBJ2-7,CASGRLDSYEQYF,TGTGCCAGCGGTCGGCTGGATTCCTACGAGCAGTACTTC
TRBV18,.,.,TRBJ2-4,CASAISFEDIQYF,TGTGCCAGCGCAATCTCTTTCGAAGACATTCAGTACTTC
TRBV14,.,TRBD1,TRBJ2-5,CASRQGVRDEQYF,TGTGCCAGTAGACAGGGGGTCAGAGATGAGCAGTACTTC
TRBV28,few,.,TRBJ1-2,CASSIDTYYGYTF,TGTGCCAGCAGCATTGACACCTACTATGGCTACACCTTC
TRBV6-1,few,.,TRBJ2-1,CASYPWGGTDNEQFF,TGTGCCAGCTATCCGTGGGGTGGGACCGACAATGAGCAGTTCTTC
TRBV27,.,.,TRBJ1-6,CASSSGVYNSPLHF,TGTGCCAGCAGTTCAGGGGTATACAATTCACCCCTCCACTTT
TRBV3-1,.,TRBD2,TRBJ2-1,CASRLSGNEQFF,TGTGCCAGCAGACTTAGCGGGAATGAGCAGTTCTTC
TRBV18,.,TRBD2,TRBJ2-3,CASSLSPGTSGKKRTDTQYF,TGTGCCAGCTCACTCAGTCCCGGGACTAGCGGGAAAAAACGCACAGATACGCAGTATTTT
TRBV6-5,once,TRBD1,TRBJ1-2,CASRRTGERCGYTF,TGTGCCAGCAGAAGGACAGGGGAGCGTTGTGGCTACACCTTC
TRBV6-2/TRBV6-3,.,.,TRBJ2-5,CASSDSPRGQYF,TGTGCCAGCAGCGACTCCCCGCGAGGCCAGTACTTC
TRBV18,.,.,TRBJ2-7,CASSSEMYLEQYF,TGTGCCAGCTCGTCAGAAATGTACCTCGAGCAGTACTTC
TRBV6-6,.,.,TRBJ1-2,CASSFPPEQGSAYGYTF,TGTGCCAGCAGTTTCCCGCCGGAACAGGGTTCCGCCTATGGCTACACCTTC
TRBV27,few,TRBD1,TRBJ2-7,CASSAYRGLTYEQYF,TGTGCCAGCAGTGCGTACAGGGGCCTCACCTACGAGCAGTACTTC
TRBV29-1,.,TRBD1,TRBJ2-7,CSVRGGTGEHEQYF,TGCAGCGTTCGGGGAGGGACAGGGGAGCACGAGCAGTACTTC
TRBV7-7,.,.,TRBJ2-5,CASSLGGSAGETQYF,TGTGCCAGCAGCTTAGGCGGGTCAGCTGGAGAGACCCAGTACTTC
TRBV6-6,.,TRBD1,TRBJ2-5,CASSGVGTGSQETQYF,TGTGCCAGCAGCGGGGTGGGGACAGGGTCCCAAGAGACCCAGTACTTC
TRBV28,few,TRBD1,TRBJ2-5,CASSTGQGVGETQYF,TGTGCCAGCAGTACGGGACAGGGGGTTGGAGAGACCCAGTACTTC
TRBV7-9,.,.,TRBJ2-2,CAGSSPRGRNENTGELFF,TGTGCCGGCAGCTCTCCTAGGGGGAGGAATGAGAACACCGGGGAGCTGTTTTTT
TRBV6-1,.,TRBD2,TRBJ2-1,CASSPYGLAGMKGERGEQFF,TGTGCCAGCAGCCCATACGGACTAGCGGGAATGAAGGGCGAACGGGGTGAGCAGTTCTTC
TRBV20-1,.,TRBD2,TRBJ2-3,CSARWLAGPDTQYF,TGCAGTGCTAGATGGTTAGCGGGGCCAGATACGCAGTATTTT
TRBV9,.,.,TRBJ1-2,CASSVGGGSNYGYTF,TGTGCCAGCAGCGTCGGCGGGGGGAGTAACTATGGCTACACCTTC
TRBV5-1,few,.,TRBJ2-1,CASSLVPGTYNEQFF,TGCGCCAGCAGCTTGGTCCCAGGGACCTACAATGAGCAGTTCTTC
TRBV7-9,.,TRBD1,TRBJ2-5,CASSSNTGEETQYF,TGTGCCAGCAGCTCCAACACAGGGGAAGAGACCCAGTACTTC
TRBV20-1,.,TRBD2,TRBJ2-7,CSALSGVMSYEQYF,TGCAGTGCGTTGAGCGGGGTGATGTCCTACGAGCAGTACTTC
TRBV7-3,few,TRBD1,TRBJ2-5,CASSFGPRTGWETQYF,TGTGCCAGCAGCTTTGGCCCGCGGACAGGATGGGAGACCCAGTACTTC
TRBV5-1,.,TRBD1,TRBJ1-1,CASSGGQGNTEAFF,TGCGCCAGCAGCGGGGGACAGGGAAACACTGAAGCTTTCTTT
TRBV20-1,.,.,TRBJ1-6,CSAPSAGMVNSPLHF,TGCAGTGCTCCCTCTGCTGGGATGGTCAATTCACCCCTCCACTTT
TRBV20-1,few,.,TRBJ1-2,CSASRFRGDGYTF,TGCAGTGCTAGTCGGTTCAGGGGCGATGGCTACACCTTC
TRBV5-1,.,TRBD2,TRBJ2-1,CASSLVASGTNEQFF,TGCGCCAGCAGCTTGGTGGCTAGCGGGACGAATGAGCAGTTCTTC
TRBV7-2,.,.,TRBJ2-7,CASSFDYGPRNEQYF,TGTGCCAGCAGCTTTGACTATGGGCCCCGGAACGAGCAGTACTTC